This T cell receptor beta chain was recorded in a study of tumor-infiltrating lymphocytes in localized non-small cell lung cancer. Points from the study as a whole: Technical variation could not be separated from intratumor heterogeneity here.

Generated by immunoSEQ multiplex PCR, the TCRdb table keeps only in-frame clones and is missing some. The sample lists 13,000 to 15,000 clones, 68% occurring once. This clone was found a few times. The antigen is undetermined. One base away lies a much larger clone, so this may be a sequencing read error. In the same sample, other DNA sequences code for this CDR3. This sequence originates from a human donor with non-small cell lung cancer. The sample was uninvolved lung tissue not adjacent to the tumor.

The CDR3 reads CASSKGADYGYTF. The CDR3 DNA reads as TGTGCCAGCAGTAAGGGGGCCGACTATGGCTACACCTTC. The chain combines TRBV6-5 with TRBJ1-2, with TRBD1 matching 7 bases. With V trimmed by 5 bases and J by 3 bases, 3 bases remained unmatched. The CDR3 has 13 residues. Germline lookup yields CDR1 MNHEY and CDR2 SVGAGI.